What follows describes a single T cell receptor (beta chain). This entry belongs to a study of blood T cell repertoires in COVID-19. Study-wide background: PBMCs, B-cell-depleted T cells, or T cells were the source of the cDNA or gDNA that made up the material.

Method: immunoSEQ multiplex PCR; TCRdb's copy keeps in-frame clones and lacks some. The sample has around 61,000 clones; 75% to 90% are singletons. Germline values: CDR1 MNHEY, CDR2 SVGAGI. Between the trimmed V and J ends, which lost 6 bases and 4 bases, there was a span of 16 bases. The CDR3 has 15 residues. The chain uses TRBV6-5 and TRBJ1-3, with D unresolved. Sequenced input: peripheral blood. The clonotype was recovered from a woman in her sixties or seventies with COVID-19, enrolled during active disease. CDR3 sequence (DNA): TGTGCCAGCAGGGAGGGATCCGCGCGGGGAAACACCATATATTTT. It translates to CASREGSARGNTIYF.